These 29 T cell receptor beta chains originate from one sample sequenced in a study of cytotoxic CD8 clonotypes in ibrutinib-treated CLL (dated by TCRdb to the early 2020s). Preparation of the library involved the immunoSEQ multiplex PCR assay. Held by TCRdb, this immuneACCESS table contains in-frame sequences only and omits some clones. Under half of the omission traces to an unresolved V gene where checked; the cause of the rest is unknown. Here the sample has approximately 45,000 clones; about 69% occur a single time. The ten top clones hold roughly 21% of the sample. This specimen's time point label, interpreted: approximately 2 years on ibrutinib. This specimen consisted of PBMCs, obtained after 24 months of ibrutinib treatment. The receptors come from a human donor with chronic lymphocytic leukemia.

The chain employs TRBV19 and TRBJ1-5, with 8 bases that match TRBD1. From germline, CDR1 is LNHDA and CDR2 SQIVND (reference sequence). V shed 6 bases and J 4 bases; nucleotides not matched to a gene: 5. The CDR3 covers 14 residues. The CDR3 reads CASSKTGGNQPQHF. The CDR3 coding sequence is TGTGCCAGTAGCAAAACAGGGGGGAATCAGCCCCAGCATTTT. The variable domain in full, with the rest retrieved from reference TRBV19 and TRBJ1-5, is DGGITQSPKYLFRKEGQNVTLSCEQNLNHDAMYWYRQDPGQGLRLIYYSQIVNDFQKGDIAEGYSVSREKKESFPLTVTSAQKNPTAFYLCASSKTGGNQPQHFGDGTRLSIL.

This chain links TRBV29-1 with TRBJ2-5, with 9 nucleotides matching TRBD1. Germline V gene data show CDR1 as SQVTM and CDR2 as ANQGSEA. V was clipped by 0 bases and J by 4 bases; unmatched bases: 6. The CDR3 is made up of 15 amino acids. The CDR3 region has the DNA TGCAGCGTTGAAGATCACAGGGGGCGCGGAGAGACCCAGTACTTC. Translation gives CSVEDHRGRGETQYF. Variable domain in full (rest from reference TRBV29-1 and TRBJ2-5): SAVISQKPSRDICQRGTSLTIQCQVDSQVTMMFWYRQQPGQSLTLIATANQGSEATYESGFVIDKFPISRPNLTFSTLTVSNMSPEDSSIYLCSVEDHRGRGETQYFGPGTRLLVL.

This clone was counted a single time. CDR3 sequence: CASLNGLLQTF. The DNA of the CDR3 is TGTGCCAGCTTGAACGGACTGCTCCAGACCTTC. The gene calls are TRBV28 and TRBJ1-2; D gene ambiguous. V was pared by 8 bases and J by 14 bases, with 18 bases between. The CDR3 consists of 11 residues. Germline V lookup: CDR1 MDHEN, CDR2 SYDVKM.

The V and J genes are TRBV30 and TRBJ1-6; D might be TRBD1 (5 bases). Trimming removed 0 bases from V and 9 bases from J, with 12 bases in between. CDR1 GTSNPN and CDR2 SVGIG come from the germline V gene (reference sequence). The CDR3 covers 14 residues. CDR3 loop: CAWSVPGIGSPLHF. For the CDR3, the DNA is TGTGCCTGGAGTGTACCAGGGATCGGTTCACCCCTCCACTTT.

The rearrangement joins TRBV7-3 to TRBJ2-2; D possibly corresponds to TRBD2 (6 bases). Trimming shortened V by 2 bases and J by 2 bases, and 9 bases separated the two germline ends. The CDR3 runs to 15 residues. Germline V lookup: CDR1 SGHTA, CDR2 FQGTGA. CDR3: CASSLYGSNTGELFF. CDR3 coding DNA: TGTGCCAGCAGCTTATACGGGAGCAACACCGGGGAGCTGTTTTTT.

The genes are TRBV7-9 and TRBJ1-1; D unresolved. The CDR3 contains 13 residues. V was pared by 5 bases and J by 8 bases, with 15 bases between. The germline V gene encodes CDR1 SEHNR and CDR2 FQNEAQ (reference sequence). As DNA, the CDR3 is TGTGCCAGCAGCCCTTATGCCTCTGTAGAAGCTTTCTTT. Its protein product is CASSPYASVEAFF.

This rearrangement joins TRBV18 to TRBJ1-6; D remains unclear. Germline assignment: CDR1 KGHSH and CDR2 LQKENI. The V and J ends lost 4 bases and 7 bases respectively, with 8 bases between them. CDR3 size: 13 residues. The CDR3 coding sequence is TGTGCCAGCTCACGTAGCGGGAATTCACCCCTCCACTTT. Translation: CASSRSGNSPLHF.

The chain combines TRBV6-5 with TRBJ1-3; D is undetermined. From germline, CDR1 is MNHEY and CDR2 SVGAGI. The length of the CDR3 is 13 residues. Trimming left V 2 bases short and J 4 bases short, with 6 bases between. This CDR3 reads CASSYEWGNTIYF. Here the CDR3 DNA reads TGTGCCAGCAGTTACGAGTGGGGAAACACCATATATTTT.

This clone has just one count. This chain connects TRBV28 to TRBJ2-7; D call uncertain. Germline V gives CDR1 MDHEN, CDR2 SYDVKM. This CDR3 is built from 15 residues. With 2 bases removed from V and 0 bases from J, the gap between germline ends came to 11 bases. The chain's CDR3 is CASSLPMKSSYEQYF. CDR3 in DNA: TGTGCCAGCAGTTTACCCATGAAGAGCTCCTACGAGCAGTACTTC. The variable domain in full, completed from reference TRBV28 and TRBJ2-7, reads DVKVTQSSRYLVKRTGEKVFLECVQDMDHENMFWYRQDPGLGLRLIYFSYDVKMKEKGDIPEGYSVSREKKERFSLILESASTNQTSMYLCASSLPMKSSYEQYFGPGTRLTVT.

The CDR3 reads CASSPQLAGAAQYF. CDR3 DNA sequence: TGTGCCAGCTCACCACAACTAGCGGGGGCCGCGCAGTATTTT. The chain combines TRBV18 with TRBJ2-3, with 11 bases identical to TRBD2. V trimming: 1 base; J trimming: 10 bases; junction bases outside the gene matches: 4. Germline CDR1 is KGHSH and CDR2 is LQKENI. The CDR3 is 14 amino acids.

This chain connects TRBV4-2 to TRBJ1-6; weak D call: TRBD1 (5 bases). Germline CDR1 LGHNA, CDR2 YNFKEQ. Trimming stripped 0 bases from V and 10 bases from J, with 13 bases between. This CDR3 has 15 amino acids. CDR3 DNA sequence: TGTGCCAGCAGCCAAGAATACCGAGGGGAGTCACCCCTCCACTTT. This gives the protein CASSQEYRGESPLHF.

This clone was seen a few times. The chain joins TRBV4-1 to TRBJ1-5; D ambiguous. V was trimmed by 2 bases and J by 2 bases, leaving 10 bases between them. The CDR3 spans 15 residues. CDR1 MGHRA and CDR2 YSYEKL come from the germline V gene. CDR3 DNA sequence: TGCGCCAGCAGCCAATATTCTTTGCGCAATCAGCCCCAGCATTTT. Encoded protein: CASSQYSLRNQPQHF.

This clone was seen ten or more times. The chain employs TRBV2 and TRBJ2-1; 12 bases align to TRBD2. V was clipped by 7 bases and J by 5 bases; unmatched bases: 9. Germline CDR1 reads SNHLY; CDR2 reads FYNNEI. The CDR3 consists of 16 residues. DNA for the CDR3: TGTGCCAGCACCTTAGACCTAGCGGGAGGGCACAATGAGCAGTTCTTC. This encodes CASTLDLAGGHNEQFF.

The chain employs TRBV7-2 and TRBJ1-2; D uncertain. V gave up 5 bases and J gave up 5 bases, with 9 bases separating them. The V gene's germline CDR1 is SGHTA and CDR2 FQGNSA. The CDR3 runs 12 residues. The CDR3 sequence is CASSLTVYGYTF. CDR3 nucleotide sequence: TGTGCCAGCAGCCTGACGGTATATGGCTACACCTTC.

This chain connects TRBV12-5 to TRBJ1-5; TRBD1 agrees at 8 bases. Germline CDR1 LGHNT, CDR2 FRNRAP. V shed 4 bases, J shed 5 bases, and the junction held 10 bases outside the gene matches. This CDR3 spans 16 amino acids. The DNA for the CDR3 is TGTGCTAGTGGTTATACGACAGGGGCGCATTATCAGCCCCAGCATTTT. The encoded protein is CASGYTTGAHYQPQHF.

The rearrangement joins TRBV5-1 to TRBJ1-1, with no clear D. Trimming took off 0 bases at V and 7 bases at J, with 7 bases between the two ends. CDR3 length: 12 residues. Germline V gene data show CDR1 as SGHRS and CDR2 as YFSETQ. CDR3 sequence (DNA): TGCGCCAGCAGCTTGGCTGGTGGTGAAGCTTTCTTT. This translates into CASSLAGGEAFF.

The chain combines TRBV4-1 with TRBJ1-2; D is uncertain. V was shortened by 2 bases and J by 5 bases, with 15 bases between the two germline ends. The CDR3 has 15 residues. Germline-derived CDR1 and CDR2 are MGHRA and YSYEKL. The CDR3 DNA follows: TGCGCCAGCAGCCAAAGTCGTGGGGTGGGATATGGCTACACCTTC. As protein: CASSQSRGVGYGYTF.

V is TRBV5-1 and J is TRBJ2-1, with 11 positions matching TRBD2. Trimming cost V 3 bases and J 4 bases; bases outside gene matches: 3. The CDR3 totals 15 residues. Germline assignment: CDR1 SGHRS and CDR2 YFSETQ. CDR3 sequence (DNA): TGCGCCAGCAGCTCGGGGACTAGCGGTTACAATGAGCAGTTCTTC. Its translation is CASSSGTSGYNEQFF. Supplemented by reference TRBV5-1 and TRBJ2-1, the full variable domain reads KAGVTQTPRYLIKTRGQQVTLSCSPISGHRSVSWYQQTPGQGLQFLFEYFSETQRNKGNFPGRFSGRQFSNSRSEMNVSTLELGDSALYLCASSSGTSGYNEQFFGPGTRLTVL.

CDR3 region: CASSLRIGLGDYGYTF. DNA for the CDR3: TGTGCCAGCAGCTTGCGGATTGGTTTGGGGGACTATGGCTACACCTTC. The chain links TRBV5-5 to TRBJ1-2; D might be TRBD1 (5 bases). CDR1 is SGHKS, CDR2 YYEKEE, per germline (reference sequence). The CDR3 is 16 residues long. V was clipped by 1 base and J by 3 bases, with 16 bases between them.

This clone was seen just once. The rearrangement links TRBV5-1 to TRBJ2-7; no firm D call. The CDR3 is 12 residues long. CDR1 SGHRS and CDR2 YFSETQ come from the germline V gene. Trimming removed 2 bases at V and 3 bases at J, with 6 bases between. DNA for the CDR3: TGCGCCAGCAGCTTAGACTTCTACGAGCAGTACTTC. Its translation is CASSLDFYEQYF. The whole variable domain, filled in from reference TRBV5-1 and TRBJ2-7, reads KAGVTQTPRYLIKTRGQQVTLSCSPISGHRSVSWYQQTPGQGLQFLFEYFSETQRNKGNFPGRFSGRQFSNSRSEMNVSTLELGDSALYLCASSLDFYEQYFGPGTRLTVT.

This clone was counted between two and nine times. This chain joins TRBV5-1 and TRBJ1-6, with TRBD1 identical over 8 bases. The V and J ends lost 2 bases and 8 bases, in that order; junction bases with no gene match: 6. Germline V gene data show CDR1 as SGHRS and CDR2 as YFSETQ. The CDR3 is 15 amino acids. The CDR3 is CASSFRDRGYSPLHF. CDR3 DNA sequence: TGCGCCAGCAGCTTCCGAGACAGGGGATATTCACCCCTCCACTTT.

The rearrangement links TRBV7-2 to TRBJ2-7; a possible D gene is TRBD2 (5 bases). Trimming left V 1 base short and J 4 bases short, with 8 bases between. The CDR3 runs to 13 residues. From germline, CDR1 is SGHTA and CDR2 FQGNSA. CDR3 in amino acids: CASSLVGDYEQYF. DNA of the CDR3: TGTGCCAGCAGCTTAGTCGGGGATTACGAGCAGTACTTC. The full variable domain, with the rest looked up from reference TRBV7-2 and TRBJ2-7, is GAGVSQSPSNKVTEKGKDVELRCDPISGHTALYWYRQSLGQGLEFLIYFQGNSAPDKSGLPSDRFSAERTGGSVSTLTIQRTQQEDSAVYLCASSLVGDYEQYFGPGTRLTVT.

The chain joins TRBV6-5 to TRBJ1-5, with D possibly matching TRBD1 (5 bases). In germline, CDR1 is MNHEY, CDR2 SVGAGI. Between the trimmed V and J ends, which lost 5 bases and 0 bases, there was a span of 11 bases. The CDR3 spans 15 residues. CDR3 region: CASSRSQGSNQPQHF. CDR3 in DNA: TGTGCCAGCAGTAGGAGTCAGGGTAGCAATCAGCCCCAGCATTTT.

This clone has only a few counts. The CDR3 here is CASSHPGVPQHF. CDR3 nucleotides: TGTGCCAGCAGCCATCCAGGGGTGCCCCAGCATTTT. V is TRBV4-2 and J is TRBJ1-5; a possible D gene is TRBD1 (6 bases). This CDR3 contains 12 residues. CDR1 and CDR2 from the germline V gene are LGHNA and YNFKEQ. V shed 3 bases and J shed 9 bases, with 9 bases lying between them.

The chain links TRBV5-1 to TRBJ1-4, with 9 bases fitting TRBD1. Germline CDR1 and CDR2: SGHRS and YFSETQ. This CDR3 has 14 amino acids. The V segment lost 3 bases and the J segment 7 bases; nucleotides outside the gene matches: 4. The CDR3 loop is CASSSGQGAEKLFF. As DNA, the CDR3 is TGCGCCAGCAGCTCGGGACAGGGTGCTGAAAAACTGTTTTTT.

The table lists this clone with many counts. The rearrangement joins TRBV7-3 to TRBJ1-2; 8 bases match TRBD1. Germline V gene data show CDR1 as SGHTA and CDR2 as FQGTGA. With 5 bases clipped from V and 4 bases from J, the junction kept 6 bases outside the gene matches. The CDR3 is 14 residues long. The CDR3 loop reads CASSPGGGIYGYTF. The DNA of the CDR3 is TGTGCCAGCAGCCCAGGGGGCGGGATCTATGGCTACACCTTC.

V is TRBV5-1 and J is TRBJ1-3; maybe TRBD1 (6 bases). From germline, CDR1 is SGHRS and CDR2 YFSETQ. Trimming took 1 base from V and 1 from J, leaving 12 bases between them. The CDR3 is made up of 16 amino acids. CDR3 nucleotide sequence: TGCGCCAGCAGCTTGACTATGACAGGATCTGGAAACACCATATATTTT. Translating it yields CASSLTMTGSGNTIYF.

The J gene is TRBJ2-5, the V gene TRBV28; D is perhaps TRBD2 (7 bases). The germline CDR1 and CDR2 sequences are MDHEN and SYDVKM. The CDR3 is 17 amino acids. Trimming pared 5 bases from V and 0 bases from J, leaving 19 bases between. Here the CDR3 DNA reads TGTGCCAGCAGTCCGCCCTGGGGGAGGGGGTACCAAGAGACCCAGTACTTC. This sequence encodes CASSPPWGRGYQETQYF.

The sample holds a few counts of this clone. The genes are TRBV23-1 and TRBJ2-7; D unclear. TRBV23-1 falls under the ORF class, with uncertain function. This CDR3 region has 11 residues. Trimming left V 0 bases short and J 5 bases short, with 2 bases between. DNA of the CDR3: TGCGCCAGCAGTCAATCGCACGAGCAGTACTTC. Translated, it gives CASSQSHEQYF.